The next 22 T cell receptor beta chains were all read from a single sample in a study of blood T cell repertoires in COVID-19. Using immunoSEQ multiplex PCR, the repertoire was profiled, and TCRdb retains in-frame clones only, with some absent. The data hold more than 300,000 clones, with around 92% observed a single time. The source material was peripheral blood. Source of these receptors: a woman aged 30 to 39 with COVID-19, enrolled during active disease.

This rearrangement joins TRBV4-1 to TRBJ1-2; D uncertain. Trimming removed 1 base at V and 0 bases at J, with 6 bases between. CDR3 size: 14 residues. Germline CDR1 MGHRA, CDR2 YSYEKL. The CDR3 sequence: CASSQVIANYGYTF. Written as DNA, the CDR3 is TGCGCCAGCAGCCAAGTCATAGCTAACTATGGCTACACCTTC.

This chain joins TRBV9 and TRBJ2-7; 8 bases agree with TRBD1. CDR3 size: 14 residues. CDR1 and CDR2 (germline): SGDLS, YYNGEE. V dropped 4 bases and J dropped 4; count of bases not matched to a gene: 7. CDR3 in amino acids: CASSISGTGYEQYF. The CDR3, as DNA: TGTGCCAGCAGCATTTCCGGGACAGGATACGAGCAGTACTTC.

The chain joins TRBV6-5 to TRBJ2-7; D gene unclear. The CDR3 runs to 15 residues. V lost 7 bases and J lost 3, with 19 bases in between. Germline V CDR1 and CDR2: MNHEY, SVGAGI. CDR3 amino acids: CASNPLPAASYEQYV. CDR3 nucleotide sequence: TGTGCCAGCAATCCGCTGCCGGCGGCGAGCTACGAGCAGTACGTC.

V usage is TRBV15 and J usage is TRBJ2-1; D may be TRBD2 (5 bases). Germline CDR1 is LNHNV and CDR2 is YYDKDF (reference sequence). With 3 bases removed from V and 12 bases from J, the gap between germline ends came to 21 bases. This CDR3 comprises 15 residues. The CDR3 loop reads CATSRDLRPILGQFF. The CDR3 bases are TGTGCCACCAGCAGGGACTTGAGACCAATTCTGGGGCAGTTCTTC.

Worth noting for this clone: Distinct nucleotide sequences in the sample also encode this CDR3. The chain employs TRBV28 and TRBJ1-1; D remains ambiguous. This CDR3 has 11 amino acids. The germline V and J ends were trimmed by 9 bases and 0 bases, with 5 bases remaining between them. Per germline, CDR1 MDHEN and CDR2 SYDVKM. This CDR3 reads CASFMNTEAFF. Written as DNA, the CDR3 is TGTGCCAGTTTTATGAACACTGAAGCTTTCTTT.

The count of this clone is one. V gene TRBV6-5 combines with J gene TRBJ1-1, with 11 nucleotides matching TRBD1. This CDR3 is built from 12 residues. Germline V gene lookup returns CDR1 MNHEY and CDR2 SVGAGI. CDR3: CGSGQGALGAFF. CDR3 nucleotide sequence: TGTGGGAGTGGACAGGGGGCGTTGGGAGCTTTCTTT.

This clone was counted a single time. The V call is TRBV5-1, the J call TRBJ2-3, with 8 positions matching TRBD1. CDR1 is SGHRS and CDR2 is YFSETQ in the germline V gene. CDR3 length: 14 amino acids. V dropped 5 bases and J dropped 2; count of bases not matched to a gene: 4. The CDR3 bases are TGCGCCAGCAGAACGACAGGGGTCACAGATACGCAGTATTTT. Protein product: CASRTTGVTDTQYF. Supplemented by reference TRBV5-1 and TRBJ2-3, the full variable domain reads KAGVTQTPRYLIKTRGQQVTLSCSPISGHRSVSWYQQTPGQGLQFLFEYFSETQRNKGNFPGRFSGRQFSNSRSEMNVSTLELGDSALYLCASRTTGVTDTQYFGPGTRLTVL.

The V gene is TRBV5-1, the J gene TRBJ1-6, with D possibly being TRBD1 (6 bases). Per the germline V gene, CDR1 is SGHRS and CDR2 is YFSETQ. The CDR3 runs 15 residues. Trimming removed 2 bases from V and 10 bases from J, with 16 bases in between. CDR3 sequence: CASSFEWAGASPLHF. The CDR3 DNA is TGCGCCAGCAGCTTCGAGTGGGCAGGGGCATCACCCCTCCACTTT.

The V and J genes are TRBV11-3 and TRBJ1-4, with D perhaps TRBD1 (5 bases). Germline V lookup: CDR1 SGHNT, CDR2 YENEEA. Trimming left V 5 bases short and J 7 bases short, with 17 bases between. CDR3 length: 15 amino acids. The chain's CDR3 is CASSRDVGRGEKLFF. The DNA of the CDR3 is TGTGCCAGCAGCCGAGATGTGGGGCGAGGTGAAAAACTGTTTTTT.

V gene TRBV19 combines with J gene TRBJ1-2, with TRBD1 as a possible D gene (6 bases). CDR1 is LNHDA, CDR2 SQIVND, per germline (reference sequence). The CDR3 runs to 12 residues. V was trimmed by 6 bases and J by 8 bases, leaving 13 bases between them. CDR3 in amino acids: CASSPGARGYTF. The CDR3 DNA reads TGTGCCAGTAGCCCAGGGGCTAGGGGCTACACCTTC.

The V and J genes are TRBV28 and TRBJ2-1; D uncertain. Per germline, CDR1 MDHEN and CDR2 SYDVKM. This CDR3 contains 14 residues. V was trimmed by 7 bases and J by 2 bases, leaving 12 bases between them. Written as DNA, the CDR3 is TGTGCCAGCACCCTTAGAATACCCTACAATGAGCAGTTCTTC. Translated: CASTLRIPYNEQFF.

The genes are TRBV11-2 and TRBJ2-1, with a weak D call TRBD2 (5 bases). V lost 6 bases and J 4 bases, leaving 10 bases between the germline ends. In germline, CDR1 is SGHAT, CDR2 FQNNGV. The CDR3 extends over 13 amino acids. CDR3: CASRTGDYNEQFF. The CDR3 coding sequence is TGTGCCAGCAGAACCGGGGATTACAATGAGCAGTTCTTC.

The V and J genes are TRBV19 and TRBJ1-1; 10 bases match TRBD1. Germline V gives CDR1 LNHDA, CDR2 SQIVND (reference sequence). Losses at the gene ends were 4 bases for V and 1 base for J; bases not matched to a gene: 3. The CDR3 is made up of 15 amino acids. CDR3 amino acids: CASSTGTGANTEAFF. CDR3 DNA sequence: TGTGCCAGTAGTACCGGGACAGGGGCGAACACTGAAGCTTTCTTT.

The chain has TRBV19 and TRBJ2-1; 8 bases agree with TRBD2. The germline gives CDR1 LNHDA, CDR2 SQIVND (reference sequence). This CDR3 is 14 amino acids long. With V trimmed by 7 bases and J by 2 bases, 4 bases remained unmatched. CDR3 in amino acids: CASTNGGAYNEQFF. CDR3 sequence (DNA): TGTGCCAGTACAAACGGGGGGGCCTACAATGAGCAGTTCTTC.

This chain connects TRBV2 to TRBJ1-1, with 8 bases lining up with TRBD1. J gave up 2 bases and V 7 bases, and 9 bases lay outside the gene matches. The CDR3 spans 15 residues. Germline V gene sequence: CDR1 SNHLY, CDR2 FYNNEI. The CDR3 spells CASNSRTGLNTEAFF. In DNA, the CDR3 is TGTGCCAGCAACTCCCGGACAGGGCTTAACACTGAAGCTTTCTTT.

This clone was found once. V is TRBV7-2 and J is TRBJ2-1; a weak D match, TRBD1 (6 bases). The CDR3 totals 14 residues. Trimming left V 5 bases short and J 2 bases short, with 10 bases between. Per the germline V gene, CDR1 is SGHTA and CDR2 is FQGNSA. The CDR3 nucleotides are TGTGCCAGCAGCCTGGACAGTACCTACAATGAGCAGTTCTTC. This sequence encodes CASSLDSTYNEQFF.

The V and J genes are TRBV4-1 and TRBJ1-1; 10 bases line up with TRBD1. Germline-derived CDR1 and CDR2 are MGHRA and YSYEKL. The V segment lost 1 base and the J segment 7 bases; nucleotides outside the gene matches: 12. The CDR3 has 17 residues. CDR3 amino acids: CASSQGVFGTGENEAFF. The CDR3 region has the DNA TGCGCCAGCAGCCAAGGAGTTTTCGGGACAGGGGAAAATGAAGCTTTCTTT.

This chain connects TRBV10-3 to TRBJ1-1; TRBD1 might be the D (6 bases). Germline V CDR1 and CDR2: ENHRY, SYGVKD. The CDR3 loop spans 15 amino acids. V was trimmed by 6 bases and J by 1 base, leaving 15 bases between them. CDR3 nucleotides: TGTGCCATCAGAAGCCCAACAGGGAGGAACACTGAAGCTTTCTTT. This codes for CAIRSPTGRNTEAFF.

The V call is TRBV28, the J call TRBJ2-4, with TRBD2 matching 7 bases. This CDR3 is 16 amino acids long. Unmatched junction bases numbered 9, after V lost 2 bases and J lost 5 bases. Germline V gives CDR1 MDHEN, CDR2 SYDVKM. The CDR3 here is CASSLGSSGGQNIQYF. The CDR3 DNA is TGTGCCAGCAGTTTAGGTTCCTCGGGAGGCCAAAACATTCAGTACTTC.

The rearrangement uses TRBV6-5 and TRBJ2-2; weak D call: TRBD1 (6 bases). The length of the CDR3 is 13 residues. Germline CDR1 is MNHEY and CDR2 is SVGAGI. V lost 6 bases to trimming and J lost 8 bases, with 13 bases between them. The CDR3 DNA reads TGTGCCAGCAGATCGCAGGGGCCGGGGGAGCTGTTTTTT. Translation gives CASRSQGPGELFF.

Points on this clone: Other DNA sequences in the sample encode the same CDR3. This rearrangement joins TRBV27 to TRBJ1-2; 8 positions match TRBD1. The CDR3 sequence is 13 residues long. Germline-derived CDR1 and CDR2 are MNHEY and SMNVEV (reference sequence). The V and J ends lost 3 bases and 3 bases, in that order; junction bases with no gene match: 0. In DNA form, the CDR3 reads TGTGCCAGCAGTTTGACAGGGGACTATGGCTACACCTTC. Translated: CASSLTGDYGYTF.

The chain combines TRBV19 with TRBJ2-5, with 14 bases identical to TRBD2. Trimming removed 5 bases from V and 3 bases from J; junction bases left unmatched: 5. Germline V gene sequence: CDR1 LNHDA, CDR2 SQIVND (reference sequence). This CDR3 contains 16 residues. As DNA, the CDR3 is TGTGCCAGTAGTCCGGGACTAGCGGGGGCCGAAGAGACCCAGTACTTC. Translated, it gives CASSPGLAGAEETQYF.